These 31 T cell receptor beta chains share one sample of origin, sequenced in a study of blood T cell repertoires in COVID-19. The method was immunoSEQ multiplex PCR; TCRdb's version includes in-frame clones alone and lacks a portion of them. The sample contains roughly 120,000 clones, roughly 80% of which appear only once. The sequenced sample consisted of peripheral blood. The receptor set was obtained from a human donor in a cohort sampled during active or convalescent COVID-19.

This clone is a singleton in its sample. The rearrangement uses TRBV2 and TRBJ1-1; 12 bases are a match to TRBD1. V was pared by 9 bases and J by 1 base, with 6 bases of the junction left unmatched. The CDR3 has 15 amino acids. Germline V gene sequence: CDR1 SNHLY, CDR2 FYNNEI. Written as DNA, the CDR3 is TGTGCCAGTGCGGGACAGGGGGCTTGGAACACTGAAGCTTTCTTT. Protein sequence: CASAGQGAWNTEAFF.

The V and J genes are TRBV5-6 and TRBJ2-5; perhaps TRBD1 as D (5 bases). Germline assignment: CDR1 SGHDT and CDR2 YYEEEE. V gave up 2 bases and J gave up 4 bases, with 15 bases separating them. The CDR3 is made up of 15 amino acids. The CDR3 reads CASSFRVGQGETQYF. The CDR3 DNA reads TGTGCCAGCAGCTTTCGGGTGGGGCAGGGAGAGACCCAGTACTTC.

The genes are TRBV4-1 and TRBJ2-2, with D maybe TRBD1 (6 bases). Germline values: CDR1 MGHRA, CDR2 YSYEKL. Trimming shortened V by 3 bases and J by 2 bases, and 10 bases separated the two germline ends. CDR3 length: 15 amino acids. CDR3 bases: TGCGCCAGCAGCCATGTGGGGGCTAACACCGGGGAGCTGTTTTTT. This codes for CASSHVGANTGELFF.

The rearrangement uses TRBV2 and TRBJ2-7; no clear D. The germline V and J ends were trimmed by 7 bases and 6 bases, with 13 bases remaining between them. The germline gives CDR1 SNHLY, CDR2 FYNNEI. The CDR3 loop spans 12 amino acids. The CDR3 sequence is CASIFIAGEQYF. The CDR3 DNA reads TGTGCCAGCATCTTTATTGCAGGCGAGCAGTACTTC.

This chain connects TRBV6-2 or TRBV6-3 to TRBJ1-2, with D unclear. V lost 6 bases and J lost 0, with 11 bases in between. CDR1 and CDR2 from the germline V gene are MNHEY and SVGEGT. CDR3 length equals 14 residues. CDR3 in DNA: TGTGCCAGCAGCGTCGCACATACTAACTATGGCTACACCTTC. It is translated as CASSVAHTNYGYTF.

The chain is built from TRBV10-2 and TRBJ2-7; 10 nucleotides agree with TRBD2. Trimming removed 5 bases from V and 3 bases from J; junction bases left unmatched: 10. Germline V gene data show CDR1 as WSHSY and CDR2 as SAAADI. The CDR3 has 16 amino acids. The CDR3 DNA reads as TGCGCCAGCAGTAGCGGGGGGGCCGAGCTCAGCTACGAGCAGTACTTC. Translating it yields CASSSGGAELSYEQYF.

The chain combines TRBV24-1 with TRBJ1-2; TRBD1 aligns across 12 bases. The trim removed 4 bases at V and 4 bases at J, leaving 3 bases unmatched. This CDR3 region has 15 residues. CDR1 KGHDR and CDR2 SFDVKD come from the germline V gene. The CDR3 sequence: CATSEGTGGSYGYTF. Written as DNA, the CDR3 is TGTGCCACCAGTGAAGGGACAGGGGGCTCCTATGGCTACACCTTC.

V usage is TRBV20-1 and J usage is TRBJ2-5; D is perhaps TRBD1 (6 bases). V was shortened by 3 bases and J by 9 bases, with 17 bases between the two germline ends. Germline CDR1 is DFQATT and CDR2 is SNEGSKA (reference sequence). CDR3 size: 13 residues. For the CDR3, the DNA is TGCAGTGCTAGTCGGGGCAGGGGTTGGGCCCAGTACTTC. The encoded protein is CSASRGRGWAQYF.

CDR3 protein: CASSQETGTRNTGELFF. CDR3 nucleotides: TGCGCCAGCAGCCAAGAAACCGGGACTAGGAACACCGGGGAGCTGTTTTTT. The chain carries TRBV4-3 and TRBJ2-2; the match to TRBD2 covers 8 bases. CDR1 and CDR2 from the germline V gene are LGHNA and YSLEER. This CDR3 contains 17 residues. The trim removed 0 bases at V and 1 base at J, leaving 4 bases unmatched.

The V call is TRBV6-5, the J call TRBJ1-6; TRBD1 matches at 7 bases. The V and J ends lost 6 bases and 7 bases, in that order; junction bases with no gene match: 3. Germline V gene lookup returns CDR1 MNHEY and CDR2 SVGAGI. The CDR3 sequence is 13 residues long. CDR3 residues: CASRDRINSPLHF. The CDR3 DNA reads TGTGCCAGCAGGGACAGGATAAATTCACCCCTCCACTTT.

In its sample, this clone was seen once. The chain links TRBV14 to TRBJ2-7; D possibly corresponds to TRBD2 (6 bases). The length of the CDR3 is 13 residues. Trimming removed 4 bases at V and 2 bases at J, with 9 bases between. Germline V lookup: CDR1 SGHDN, CDR2 FVKESK. CDR3 loop: CASSRRAPYEQYF. CDR3 DNA: TGTGCCAGCAGCCGGAGGGCACCCTACGAGCAGTACTTC.

This clone occurred a few times. CDR3 in DNA: TGTGCCAGCAGCTTGAACCGGGATATAAGGTCCTCTGACAATGAGCAGTTCTTC. Residues: CASSLNRDIRSSDNEQFF. The chain links TRBV7-3 to TRBJ2-1, with D perhaps matching TRBD2 (5 bases). Per the germline V gene, CDR1 is SGHTA and CDR2 is FQGTGA. This CDR3 spans 18 amino acids. The V and J ends lost 3 bases and 5 bases respectively, with 23 bases between them. The variable domain in full, with the rest retrieved from reference TRBV7-3 and TRBJ2-1, is GAGVSQTPSNKVTEKGKYVELRCDPISGHTALYWYRQSLGQGPEFLIYFQGTGAADDSGLPNDRFFAVRPEGSVSTLKIQRTERGDSAVYLCASSLNRDIRSSDNEQFFGPGTRLTVL.

The chain couples TRBV5-6 to TRBJ1-1; no clear D. The CDR3 loop spans 14 amino acids. The V gene's germline CDR1 is SGHDT and CDR2 YYEEEE. The germline V and J ends were trimmed by 4 bases and 0 bases, with 10 bases remaining between them. CDR3 sequence: CASSVSPMNTEAFF. CDR3 coding DNA: TGTGCCAGCAGCGTAAGTCCTATGAACACTGAAGCTTTCTTT.

The chain recombines TRBV13 with TRBJ1-6, with 8 bases identical to TRBD1. Losses at the gene ends were 3 bases for V and 17 bases for J; bases not matched to a gene: 6. CDR1 and CDR2 (germline): PRHDT, FYEKMQ (reference sequence). This CDR3 is built from 12 residues. The CDR3 region is CASSLGAGGFHF. CDR3 DNA sequence: TGTGCCAGCAGCTTGGGGGCAGGGGGCTTCCACTTT.

This rearrangement joins TRBV28 to TRBJ2-6; D unclear. Germline CDR1 MDHEN, CDR2 SYDVKM. This CDR3 has 14 residues. Trimming left V 10 bases short and J 0 bases short, with 10 bases between. The CDR3 protein is CATTELSGANVLTF. The DNA of the CDR3 is TGTGCCACCACAGAGCTCTCTGGGGCCAACGTCCTGACTTTC.

The DNA of the CDR3 is TGTGCCAGCAGTGTTGACAGGGGTAACACTGAAGCTTTCTTT. This translates into CASSVDRGNTEAFF. The genes are TRBV25-1 and TRBJ1-1; 8 bases fit TRBD1. J was trimmed by 2 bases and V by 4 bases; bases with no gene match: 3. This CDR3 is 14 amino acids long. CDR1 is MGHDK and CDR2 is SYGVNS in the germline V gene.

The J gene is TRBJ1-5, the V gene TRBV11-2; D is undetermined. Germline V gene lookup returns CDR1 SGHAT and CDR2 FQNNGV. The CDR3 has 16 residues. Trimming stripped 3 bases from V and 4 bases from J, with 16 bases between. CDR3 DNA: TGTGCCAGCAGCTTGGGTCCGCCTCGAGGGAATCAGCCCCAGCATTTT. It yields the protein CASSLGPPRGNQPQHF.

The chain employs TRBV12-3 or TRBV12-4 and TRBJ1-1, with D unclear. The V and J ends lost 2 bases and 4 bases respectively, with 8 bases between them. CDR3 size: 13 residues. The CDR3 sequence is CASSLLESTEAFF. CDR3 sequence (DNA): TGTGCCAGCAGTTTACTGGAGAGCACTGAAGCTTTCTTT.

The J gene is TRBJ2-5, the V gene TRBV4-3; TRBD2 might be the D (5 bases). This CDR3 contains 16 residues. The germline V gene encodes CDR1 LGHNA and CDR2 YSLEER. Trimming pared 3 bases from V and 4 bases from J, leaving 18 bases between. CDR3 DNA sequence: TGCGCCAGCAGCCATGGGAGCACCACCTACCCAGAGACCCAGTACTTC. It translates to CASSHGSTTYPETQYF.

CDR3 loop: CASSRRGVEGGQPQHF. DNA for the CDR3: TGTGCCAGTAGCCGCCGAGGGGTGGAGGGCGGTCAGCCCCAGCATTTT. V and J are TRBV19 and TRBJ1-5; TRBD1 is a possible D gene (5 bases). CDR1 and CDR2 from the germline V gene are LNHDA and SQIVND (reference sequence). The CDR3 is 16 residues long. Trimming removed 6 bases at V and 6 bases at J, with 21 bases between.

The chain combines TRBV6-6 with TRBJ2-1, with D perhaps TRBD2 (5 bases). The germline V and J ends were trimmed by 6 bases and 2 bases, with 8 bases remaining between them. The CDR3 covers 13 residues. Germline CDR1 and CDR2: MNHNY and SVGAGI (reference sequence). CDR3 sequence (DNA): TGTGCCAGCAGGCTACTAGCCTACAATGAGCAGTTCTTC. It translates to CASRLLAYNEQFF.

V usage is TRBV29-1 and J usage is TRBJ2-7; 14 bases are shared with TRBD2. The CDR3 runs to 16 residues. V shed 3 bases and J 6 bases; nucleotides not matched to a gene: 10. Germline V CDR1 and CDR2: SQVTM, ANQGSEA. In DNA form, the CDR3 reads TGCAGCGTTGATAAGATATCGGGACTAGCGGGAGCCGAGCAGTACTTC. Encoded protein: CSVDKISGLAGAEQYF.

The rearrangement joins TRBV18 to TRBJ1-1; TRBD1 aligns across 7 bases. V lost 6 bases to trimming and J lost 6 bases; unmatched junction nucleotides: 10. The CDR3 covers 14 residues. Germline V gene lookup returns CDR1 KGHSH and CDR2 LQKENI. CDR3 in amino acids: CASSPEGGRSEAFF. CDR3 DNA sequence: TGTGCCAGCTCTCCGGAAGGGGGCAGGTCTGAAGCTTTCTTT.

This clone was observed a single time. V is TRBV28 and J is TRBJ2-7; tentatively, D is TRBD1 (5 bases). The length of the CDR3 is 11 residues. Germline V gives CDR1 MDHEN, CDR2 SYDVKM. Trimming cost V 5 bases and J 7 bases, with 9 bases left between them. The DNA of the CDR3 is TGTGCCAGCAGTGGGGCATGGGAGCAGTACTTC. Translating gives CASSGAWEQYF.

V gene TRBV5-1 combines with J gene TRBJ2-5, with 9 bases fitting TRBD1. The CDR3 has 13 residues. J gave up 4 bases and V 7 bases, and 5 bases lay outside the gene matches. Germline V gene lookup returns CDR1 SGHRS and CDR2 YFSETQ. Written as DNA, the CDR3 is TGCGCCAGCCGAGGACAGGGGCGAGAGACCCAGTACTTC. It specifies CASRGQGRETQYF.

This chain uses TRBV15 with TRBJ1-3; no reliable D call. CDR1 is LNHNV and CDR2 is YYDKDF in the germline V gene (reference sequence). Trimming stripped 3 bases from V and 0 bases from J, with 9 bases between. The CDR3 is made up of 15 amino acids. The CDR3 bases are TGTGCCACCAGCAGGAGAGCGAGCTCTGGAAACACCATATATTTT. Residues: CATSRRASSGNTIYF.

V is TRBV9 and J is TRBJ1-2; 8 bases fit TRBD1. Germline values: CDR1 SGDLS, CDR2 YYNGEE. The CDR3 has 17 amino acids. V lost 4 bases to trimming and J lost 3 bases; unmatched junction nucleotides: 14. The CDR3, as DNA: TGTGCCAGCAGCACTCGACAGGGGTGGATTTGGGACTATGGCTACACCTTC. Its translation is CASSTRQGWIWDYGYTF.

The chain uses TRBV7-2 and TRBJ2-7, with 7 bases that match TRBD2. The junction had 1 base not matched to a gene; V was cut back by 1 base and J by 4 bases. The V gene's germline CDR1 is SGHTA and CDR2 FQGNSA. There are 13 residues in the CDR3. This CDR3 reads CASSLVGGYEQYF. For the CDR3, the DNA is TGTGCCAGCAGCTTAGTCGGGGGGTACGAGCAGTACTTC.

This clone was observed a few times. The chain is built from TRBV29-1 and TRBJ2-5, with 8 positions matching TRBD2. The CDR3 length is 13 residues. Looked up from germline, CDR1 is SQVTM and CDR2 is ANQGSEA. V was clipped by 5 bases and J by 1 base; unmatched bases: 3. The CDR3 loop is CSVPTSAQETQYF. DNA for the CDR3: TGCAGCGTTCCGACTAGCGCCCAAGAGACCCAGTACTTC.

Of note for this clone: A read error may account for a junction end that differs from germline. The J gene is TRBJ2-2, the V gene TRBV7-9; D is perhaps TRBD2 (6 bases). This CDR3 contains 15 residues. In germline, CDR1 is SEHNR, CDR2 FQNEAQ (reference sequence). CDR3 protein: CASSVAGGPTGELFF. CDR3 coding DNA: TGTGCCAGCAGCGTAGCCGGGGGACCCACCGGGGAGCTGTTTTTT. The full variable domain, in which reference TRBV7-9 and TRBJ2-2 provide the parts outside the CDR3, is DTGVSQNPRHKITKRGQNVTFRCDPISEHNRLYWYRQTLGQGPEFLTYFQNEAQLEKSRLLSDRFSAERPKGSFSTLEIQRTEQGDSAMYLCASSVAGGPTGELFFGEGSRLTVL.

The rearrangement uses TRBV5-5 and TRBJ2-7; D remains ambiguous. The CDR3 runs 15 residues. Germline CDR1 and CDR2: SGHKS and YYEKEE (reference sequence). Trimming left V 0 bases short and J 0 bases short, with 10 bases between. The CDR3 sequence is CASSLEARSSYEQYF. The CDR3 DNA sequence: TGTGCCAGCAGCTTGGAGGCTAGGAGCTCCTACGAGCAGTACTTC.